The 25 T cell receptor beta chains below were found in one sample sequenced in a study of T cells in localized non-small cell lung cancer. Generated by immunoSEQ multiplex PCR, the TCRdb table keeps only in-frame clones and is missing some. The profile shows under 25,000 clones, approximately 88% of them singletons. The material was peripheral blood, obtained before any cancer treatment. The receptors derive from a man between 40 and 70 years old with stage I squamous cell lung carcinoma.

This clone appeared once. Written as DNA, the CDR3 is TGTGCCAGCAGCGTAGCTTCGGGACTAGGTGAGACCCAGTACTTC. It encodes CASSVASGLGETQYF. This chain connects TRBV9 to TRBJ2-5; 8 bases line up with TRBD2. Germline CDR1 SGDLS, CDR2 YYNGEE. V lost 0 bases and J lost 5; bases outside the gene matches: 6. This CDR3 region has 15 residues.

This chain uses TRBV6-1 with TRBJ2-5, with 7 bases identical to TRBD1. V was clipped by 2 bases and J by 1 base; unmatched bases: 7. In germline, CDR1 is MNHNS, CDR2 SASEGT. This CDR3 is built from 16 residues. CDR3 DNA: TGTGCCAGCAGTGAACTAGGGGGACAGAGCCAAGAGACCCAGTACTTC. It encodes CASSELGGQSQETQYF.

The DNA for the CDR3 is TGCAGTGCTAGGAGTCCGGCCGAGCAGTTCTTC. This encodes CSARSPAEQFF. The chain joins TRBV20-1 to TRBJ2-1; D is undetermined. This CDR3 has 11 amino acids. V shed 3 bases and J shed 10 bases, with 10 bases lying between them. Germline CDR1 reads DFQATT; CDR2 reads SNEGSKA (reference sequence).

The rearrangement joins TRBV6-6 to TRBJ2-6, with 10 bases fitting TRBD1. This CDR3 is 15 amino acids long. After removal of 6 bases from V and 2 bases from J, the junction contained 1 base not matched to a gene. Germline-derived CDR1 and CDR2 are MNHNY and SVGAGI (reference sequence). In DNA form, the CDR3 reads TGTGCCAGCAGGGGACAGGGGACTGGGGCCAACGTCCTGACTTTC. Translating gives CASRGQGTGANVLTF.

The CDR3 bases are TGTGCCAGCAGTCGGGGGACAGAACGCTACGAGCAGTACTTC. It yields the protein CASSRGTERYEQYF. V usage is TRBV6-5 and J usage is TRBJ2-7; perhaps TRBD1 as D (7 bases). Germline lookup yields CDR1 MNHEY and CDR2 SVGAGI. V was cut by 5 bases and J by 3 bases, with 14 bases left in between. This CDR3 is built from 14 residues.

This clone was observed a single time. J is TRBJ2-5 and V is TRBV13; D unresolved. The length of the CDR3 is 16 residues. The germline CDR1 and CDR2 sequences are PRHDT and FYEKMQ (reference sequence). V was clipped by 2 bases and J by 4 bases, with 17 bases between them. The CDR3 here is CASSLFVTLVPETQYF. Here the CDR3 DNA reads TGTGCCAGCAGCTTATTTGTGACATTGGTACCAGAGACCCAGTACTTC. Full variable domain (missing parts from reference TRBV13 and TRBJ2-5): AAGVIQSPRHLIKEKRETATLKCYPIPRHDTVYWYQQGPGQDPQFLISFYEKMQSDKGSIPDRFSAQQFSDYHSELNMSSLELGDSALYFCASSLFVTLVPETQYFGPGTRLLVL.

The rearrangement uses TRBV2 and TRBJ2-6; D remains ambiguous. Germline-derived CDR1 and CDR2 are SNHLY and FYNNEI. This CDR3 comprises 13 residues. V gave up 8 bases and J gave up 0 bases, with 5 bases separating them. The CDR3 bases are TGTGCCAGCTTCCTCTCTGGGGCCAACGTCCTGACTTTC. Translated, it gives CASFLSGANVLTF.

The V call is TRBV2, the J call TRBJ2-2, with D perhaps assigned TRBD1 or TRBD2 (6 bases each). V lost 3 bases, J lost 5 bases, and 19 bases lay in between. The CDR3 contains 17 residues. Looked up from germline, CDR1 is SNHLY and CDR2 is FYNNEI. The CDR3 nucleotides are TGTGCCAGCAGTGACTGGGACAACCCCGGAGGGACCGGGGAGCTGTTTTTT. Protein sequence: CASSDWDNPGGTGELFF. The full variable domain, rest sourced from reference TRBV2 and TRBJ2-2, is EPEVTQTPSHQVTQMGQEVILRCVPISNHLYFYWYRQILGQKVEFLVSFYNNEISEKSEIFDDQFSVERPDGSNFTLKIRSTKLEDSAMYFCASSDWDNPGGTGELFFGEGSRLTVL.

The DNA of the CDR3 is TGTGCCAGCAGTTTATCGTTGCGGGGGGACAATGAGCAGTTCTTC. This translates into CASSLSLRGDNEQFF. This chain links TRBV27 with TRBJ2-1; 8 nucleotides line up with TRBD2. The CDR3 runs 15 residues. Germline V gene lookup returns CDR1 MNHEY and CDR2 SMNVEV (reference sequence). V was pared by 0 bases and J by 5 bases, with 3 bases of the junction left unmatched.

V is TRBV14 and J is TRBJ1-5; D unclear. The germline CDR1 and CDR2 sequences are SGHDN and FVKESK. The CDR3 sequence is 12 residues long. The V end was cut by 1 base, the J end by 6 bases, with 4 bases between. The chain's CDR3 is CASSQGGQPQHF. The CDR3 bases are TGTGCCAGCAGCCAAGGGGGTCAGCCCCAGCATTTT.

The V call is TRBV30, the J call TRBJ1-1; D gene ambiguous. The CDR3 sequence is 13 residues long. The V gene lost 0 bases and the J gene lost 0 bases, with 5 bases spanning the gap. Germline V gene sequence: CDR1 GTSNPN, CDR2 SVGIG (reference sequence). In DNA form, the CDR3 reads TGTGCCTGGAGTGTAGACGTGAACACTGAAGCTTTCTTT. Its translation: CAWSVDVNTEAFF.

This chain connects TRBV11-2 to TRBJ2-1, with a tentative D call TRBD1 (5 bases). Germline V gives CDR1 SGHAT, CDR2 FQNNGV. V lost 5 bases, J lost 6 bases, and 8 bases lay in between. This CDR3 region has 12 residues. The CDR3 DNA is TGTGCCAGCAGCCCAGACAGCAATGAGCAGTTCTTC. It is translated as CASSPDSNEQFF.

The CDR3 DNA sequence: TGTGCCAGTAGTATTCTCGCGGCGGGAGAGCAGTACTTC. It specifies CASSILAAGEQYF. The rearrangement joins TRBV19 to TRBJ2-7, with D perhaps TRBD2 (6 bases). Germline V CDR1 and CDR2: LNHDA, SQIVND (reference sequence). The CDR3 length is 13 residues. Trimming cost V 3 bases and J 7 bases, with 13 bases left between them.

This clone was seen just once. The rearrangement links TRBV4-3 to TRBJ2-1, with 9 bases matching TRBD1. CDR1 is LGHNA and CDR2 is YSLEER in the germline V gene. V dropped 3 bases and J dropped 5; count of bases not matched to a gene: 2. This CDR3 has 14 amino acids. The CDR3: CASSQDRGHNEQFF. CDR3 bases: TGCGCCAGCAGCCAGGACAGGGGCCACAATGAGCAGTTCTTC.

CDR3 nucleotides: TGTGCCAGCTCACCAAGCACCAAGGGGTCTGGAAACACCATATATTTT. Protein product: CASSPSTKGSGNTIYF. The V gene is TRBV18, the J gene TRBJ1-3; maybe TRBD1 (5 bases). The V and J ends lost 2 bases and 1 base respectively, with 12 bases between them. This CDR3 region has 16 residues. CDR1 is KGHSH, CDR2 LQKENI, per germline.

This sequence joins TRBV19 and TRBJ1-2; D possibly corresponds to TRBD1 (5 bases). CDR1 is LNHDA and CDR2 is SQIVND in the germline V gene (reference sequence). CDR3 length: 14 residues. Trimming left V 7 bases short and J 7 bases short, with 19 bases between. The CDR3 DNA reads TGTGCCAGTACTCCGGGGGTCCAAACGCGTGGCTACACCTTC. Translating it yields CASTPGVQTRGYTF.

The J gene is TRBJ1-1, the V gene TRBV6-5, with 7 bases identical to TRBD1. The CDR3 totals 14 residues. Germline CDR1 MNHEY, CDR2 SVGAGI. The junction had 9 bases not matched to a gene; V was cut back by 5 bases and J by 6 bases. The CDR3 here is CASSEGQIGPEAFF. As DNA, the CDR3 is TGTGCCAGCAGTGAGGGACAGATTGGTCCTGAAGCTTTCTTT.

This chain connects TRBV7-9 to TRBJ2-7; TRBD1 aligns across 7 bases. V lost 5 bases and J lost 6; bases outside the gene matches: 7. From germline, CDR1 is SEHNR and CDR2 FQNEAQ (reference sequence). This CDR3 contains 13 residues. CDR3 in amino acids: CASSARTGPEQYF. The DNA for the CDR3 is TGTGCCAGCAGCGCCCGGACAGGACCCGAGCAGTACTTC.

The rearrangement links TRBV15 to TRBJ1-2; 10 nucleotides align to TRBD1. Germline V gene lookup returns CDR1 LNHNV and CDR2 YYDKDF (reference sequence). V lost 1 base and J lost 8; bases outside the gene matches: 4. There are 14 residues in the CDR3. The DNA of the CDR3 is TGTGCCACCAGCAGAGTGACAGGGGGCGACGGCTACACCTTC. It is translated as CATSRVTGGDGYTF.

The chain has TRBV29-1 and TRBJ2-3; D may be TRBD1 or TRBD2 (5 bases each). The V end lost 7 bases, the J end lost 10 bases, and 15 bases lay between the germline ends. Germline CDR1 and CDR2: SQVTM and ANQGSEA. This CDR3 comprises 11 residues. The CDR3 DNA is TGCAGCGGCGCCGGGATGGGGGCGCAGTATTTT. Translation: CSGAGMGAQYF.

CDR3 loop: CASSFGAGGGETQYF. Here the CDR3 DNA reads TGTGCCAGCAGTTTTGGGGCTGGGGGTGGAGAGACCCAGTACTTC. The V call is TRBV28, the J call TRBJ2-5; D possibly uses TRBD1 or TRBD2 (5 bases each). Germline assignment: CDR1 MDHEN and CDR2 SYDVKM. The germline V and J ends were trimmed by 3 bases and 4 bases, with 15 bases remaining between them. The CDR3 has 15 amino acids.

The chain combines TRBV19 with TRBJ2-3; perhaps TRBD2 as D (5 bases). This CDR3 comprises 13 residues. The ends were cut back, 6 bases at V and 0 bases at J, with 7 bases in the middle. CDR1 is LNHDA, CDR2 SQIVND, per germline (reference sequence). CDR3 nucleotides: TGTGCCAGTAGCGGCGGGAGCACAGATACGCAGTATTTT. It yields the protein CASSGGSTDTQYF.

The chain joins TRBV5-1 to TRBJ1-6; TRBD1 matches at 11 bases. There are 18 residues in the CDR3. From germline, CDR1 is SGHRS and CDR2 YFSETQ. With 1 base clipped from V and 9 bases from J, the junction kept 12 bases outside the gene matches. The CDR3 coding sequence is TGCGCCAGCAGCTTGCGGCCCCCGGGACAGGGGGAAGGTTCACCCCTCCACTTT. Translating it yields CASSLRPPGQGEGSPLHF.

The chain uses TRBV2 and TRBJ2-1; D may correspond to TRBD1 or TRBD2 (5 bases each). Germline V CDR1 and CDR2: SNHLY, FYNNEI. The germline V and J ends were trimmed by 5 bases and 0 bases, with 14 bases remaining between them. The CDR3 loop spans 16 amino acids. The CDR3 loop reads CASSLRDGSSYNEQFF. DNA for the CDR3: TGTGCCAGCAGTCTCCGGGACGGAAGCTCCTACAATGAGCAGTTCTTC. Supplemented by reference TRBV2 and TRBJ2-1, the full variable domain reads EPEVTQTPSHQVTQMGQEVILRCVPISNHLYFYWYRQILGQKVEFLVSFYNNEISEKSEIFDDQFSVERPDGSNFTLKIRSTKLEDSAMYFCASSLRDGSSYNEQFFGPGTRLTVL.

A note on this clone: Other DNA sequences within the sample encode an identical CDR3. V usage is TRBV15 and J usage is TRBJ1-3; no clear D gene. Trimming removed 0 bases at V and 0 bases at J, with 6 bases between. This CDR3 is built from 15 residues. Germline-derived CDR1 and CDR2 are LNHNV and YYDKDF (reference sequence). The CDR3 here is CATSRERSSGNTIYF. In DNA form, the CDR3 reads TGTGCCACCAGCAGAGAGAGGAGCTCTGGAAACACCATATATTTT.